A single sample is the source of the 15 T cell receptor beta chains below, sequenced in a study of blood T cell repertoires in COVID-19. The assay was immunoSEQ multiplex PCR, and TCRdb's table has in-frame clones only and misses some. The sample shows about 150,000 clones, about 90% of them seen only once. What was sequenced was PBMCs or T cells enriched from blood (not recorded which). These receptors came from a woman aged 45-65 years who had recovered from COVID-19.

The gene calls are TRBV19 and TRBJ2-3; 9 bases fit TRBD2. Trimming took 2 bases from V and 7 from J; bases not matched to a gene: 10. Germline CDR1 LNHDA, CDR2 SQIVND (reference sequence). The CDR3 totals 16 residues. CDR3 loop: CASSIPAGGPQHTQYF. The CDR3, as DNA: TGTGCCAGTAGTATACCGGCGGGAGGGCCTCAGCATACGCAGTATTTT.

This chain connects TRBV27 to TRBJ1-5; D call uncertain. Trimming cost V 5 bases and J 4 bases, with 12 bases left between them. Germline V lookup: CDR1 MNHEY, CDR2 SMNVEV (reference sequence). The CDR3 extends over 14 amino acids. The CDR3, as DNA: TGTGCCAGCAGTAGCTCGGTGCGGAATCAGCCCCAGCATTTT. Protein: CASSSSVRNQPQHF.

The chain is built from TRBV21-1 and TRBJ1-5; the table's D gene call, TRBD1, was not cross checked with the DNA. TRBV21-1 is shown as a pseudogene. This CDR3 is built from 21 residues. The CDR3: CASSKKTDYRGRLNSNQPQHF. The DNA of the CDR3 is TGTGCCAGCAGCAAAAAAACCGACTACAGGGGGCGCCTGAATAGCAATCAGCCCCAGCATTTT.

The chain uses TRBV20-1 and TRBJ2-7; 8 bases line up with TRBD2. This CDR3 is built from 16 residues. The junction had 12 bases not matched to a gene; V was cut back by 3 bases and J by 2 bases. From germline, CDR1 is DFQATT and CDR2 SNEGSKA (reference sequence). The CDR3 coding sequence is TGCAGTGCTAGTTCGCGGGCTAGCGGGCGACCCTACGAGCAGTACTTC. Translation gives CSASSRASGRPYEQYF.

The rearrangement uses TRBV7-6 and TRBJ1-1; D call uncertain. Trimming removed 1 base from V and 4 bases from J, with 19 bases in between. The length of the CDR3 is 17 residues. Germline V CDR1 and CDR2: SGHVS, FNYEAQ. CDR3 protein: CASSLGVANEVGTEAFF. In nucleotides, the CDR3 is TGTGCCAGCAGCTTAGGGGTGGCCAACGAGGTTGGCACTGAAGCTTTCTTT.

The chain combines TRBV21-1 with TRBJ2-5; TRBD2 was called by the table and not checked on the DNA. TRBV21-1 is marked as a pseudogene. The CDR3 is made up of 18 amino acids. The CDR3 spells CASSKASRVISLQETQYF. CDR3 DNA: TGTGCCAGCAGCAAAGCCTCACGGGTTATTAGCCTGCAAGAGACCCAGTACTTC.

This sequence joins TRBV18 and TRBJ1-1; TRBD1 matches 7 bases. The CDR3 sequence is 16 residues long. In germline, CDR1 is KGHSH, CDR2 LQKENI. The J segment lost 0 bases and the V segment lost 6 bases, leaving 10 bases of the junction unmatched. CDR3 sequence (DNA): TGTGCCAGCTCTCAATTAGGGGGACAGCTGAACACTGAAGCTTTCTTT. It translates to CASSQLGGQLNTEAFF.

This clone has more than one count but fewer than ten. Written as DNA, the CDR3 is TGTGCCAGCAGCTCGATTGGGCTAGCGAGAACCTACGAGCAGTACTTC. It translates to CASSSIGLARTYEQYF. This chain connects TRBV5-4 to TRBJ2-7; a weak D match, TRBD2 (6 bases). Trimming left V 3 bases short and J 2 bases short, with 18 bases between. This CDR3 contains 16 residues. Germline CDR1 is SGHNT and CDR2 is YYREEE (reference sequence).

The chain has TRBV5-4 and TRBJ1-2; TRBD1 matches 11 bases. The V and J ends lost 4 bases and 0 bases, in that order; junction bases with no gene match: 5. There are 16 residues in the CDR3. Germline V gene lookup returns CDR1 SGHNT and CDR2 YYREEE (reference sequence). The CDR3: CASSRTGGASNYGYTF. CDR3 nucleotide sequence: TGTGCCAGCAGCCGGACAGGGGGCGCATCTAACTATGGCTACACCTTC.

The V call is TRBV6-6, the J call TRBJ1-3; D unresolved. Trimming removed 0 bases at V and 0 bases at J, with 9 bases between. The CDR3 extends over 16 amino acids. Germline values: CDR1 MNHNY, CDR2 SVGAGI (reference sequence). CDR3 sequence reads: CASSYSSRLSGNTIYF. The CDR3, as DNA: TGTGCCAGCAGTTACTCGAGCCGCCTCTCTGGAAACACCATATATTTT.

The chain recombines TRBV19 with TRBJ2-7; 8 nucleotides agree with TRBD2. The CDR3 loop spans 17 amino acids. In germline, CDR1 is LNHDA, CDR2 SQIVND (reference sequence). Trimming removed 5 bases from V and 0 bases from J; junction bases left unmatched: 12. The CDR3 nucleotides read TGTGCCAGTAGTCTGACCGGGACTAGACCTCTCTCCTACGAGCAGTACTTC. This translates into CASSLTGTRPLSYEQYF.

V is TRBV5-4 and J is TRBJ2-5; tentative D call: TRBD2 (5 bases). Trimming stripped 6 bases from V and 5 bases from J, with 14 bases between. Germline CDR1 and CDR2: SGHNT and YYREEE (reference sequence). The CDR3 is 13 residues long. The CDR3 sequence is CASKYEGVETQYF. Written as DNA, the CDR3 is TGTGCCAGCAAGTATGAGGGAGTGGAGACCCAGTACTTC.

This chain links TRBV5-1 with TRBJ1-2, with D possibly TRBD1 on 6 matching bases. Trimming shortened V by 4 bases and J by 8 bases, and 21 bases separated the two germline ends. The CDR3 runs 15 residues. The germline V gene has CDR1 SGHRS and CDR2 YFSETQ. CDR3 loop: CASSDETGYTGGYTF. CDR3 nucleotide sequence: TGCGCCAGCAGCGACGAGACAGGATACACTGGGGGCTACACCTTC. Full variable domain (outside the CDR3, taken from reference TRBV5-1 and TRBJ1-2): KAGVTQTPRYLIKTRGQQVTLSCSPISGHRSVSWYQQTPGQGLQFLFEYFSETQRNKGNFPGRFSGRQFSNSRSEMNVSTLELGDSALYLCASSDETGYTGGYTFGSGTRLTVV.

This chain joins TRBV13 and TRBJ2-1; TRBD2 matches at 8 bases. The CDR3 loop spans 15 amino acids. With 2 bases clipped from V and 7 bases from J, the junction kept 7 bases outside the gene matches. Per the germline V gene, CDR1 is PRHDT and CDR2 is FYEKMQ (reference sequence). CDR3 loop: CASSLRSGRANEQFF. Written as DNA, the CDR3 is TGTGCCAGCAGCTTAAGAAGCGGGAGAGCGAATGAGCAGTTCTTC. Looking up the rest from reference TRBV13 and TRBJ2-1 gives the full variable domain: AAGVIQSPRHLIKEKRETATLKCYPIPRHDTVYWYQQGPGQDPQFLISFYEKMQSDKGSIPDRFSAQQFSDYHSELNMSSLELGDSALYFCASSLRSGRANEQFFGPGTRLTVL.

V usage is TRBV11-3 and J usage is TRBJ2-3; 8 bases are a match to TRBD1. V shed 1 base, J shed 10 bases, and the junction held 4 bases outside the gene matches. CDR3 length equals 13 residues. CDR1 is SGHNT and CDR2 is YENEEA in the germline V gene. CDR3 protein: CASSLGQGNPQYF. CDR3 nucleotide sequence: TGTGCCAGCAGCTTAGGACAGGGGAACCCGCAGTATTTT.